The sequence of this TCR beta chain was determined in a study of T cell responses to AZD1222 COVID-19 vaccine (TCRdb year 2021). Some background on the complete study: AZD1222 recipients with second doses at about 4 weeks or about 12 weeks were pooled, because spike-specific TCR depth and breadth did not differ between schedules. TCR sequencing covered fewer than 250 trial participants: 207 given two doses of AZD1222 and 26 given two doses of MenACWY control vaccine. Trial participants were enrolled into age subgroups of 18-55, 56-69 and 70-plus years, which contained about 150, 27 and 61 TCR-sequenced participants, respectively. What the authors observed across the whole study: After two AZD1222 doses, spike-specific TCR breadth and depth were significantly higher than at day 0 and than in MenACWY recipients. No day 14 peak-response samples were available, so repertoires were characterized only after the peak T cell response. Reportedly, almost half of the unique spike-specific TCRs recognized epitopes lying outside the regions that are mutated in the B.1.351 and B.1.1.7 variants. The 56-69-year group was small, and its depth increase did not reach significance, likely because of low power. The vaccine-associated CD4 TCRs covered the entire spike protein, and the dominant responses fell in regions 160-218 and 743-854. Most participants were white British and females outnumbered males, and the authors suggested that clonal diversity may have been underestimated. Conclusions about previously exposed vaccinees are limited because only six or seven AZD1222 recipients were SARS-CoV-2 seropositive at baseline.

About this clone itself: Its antigen target is currently unknown. There are no base qualities to consult, and no much larger clone falls within one base.

From its cysteine to its phenylalanine, the CDR3 spans 16 amino acids. Just the 48-base CDR3 DNA is kept, in frame starting at base 1. V loses 7 bases, J loses 2 bases, and the germline ends lie 21 bases apart. The germline V gene gives CDR1 as MDHEN and CDR2 as SYDVKM. This specimen's time point label, per the study, means: baseline before first vaccination. Vaccinee samples came from UK trials COV001 and COV002, including a single-blind randomized controlled phase 2/3 trial of AZD1222 (ChAdOx1 nCoV-19) in healthy adults. For TCRbeta chain sequencing, PBMC samples were collected from trial participants at day 0 and at day 28 after the second dose. The CDR3 regions of human TCRbeta chains were analyzed by immunosequencing. Processing in the source paper ran as follows. Repertoire TCRs were matched against a reference library of SARS-CoV-2-specific TCRs generated with the MIRA antigen-specificity platform. Breadth was defined as the fraction of unique TCRs that were SARS-CoV-2-associated. Depth was defined as the fraction of total T cells that were SARS-CoV-2-associated. Using the MIRA data, each spike-specific TCR was assigned both to the spike region to which the TCR was reactive and to a CD4 or CD8 class. Log10-transformed breadth and depth values were compared by one-way ANOVA with Sidak's multiple comparisons tests. TCRdb carries this immuneACCESS record with in-frame sequences only. Its versions omit some clonotypes, under half of them owing to an unresolved V gene in the studies checked, with the rest unexplained. The DNA was the basis for D and trimming; V, J and clone size are from that table. This sample holds about 120,000 clones; around 87% were observed only once. The top ten clonotypes cover approximately 3.1% of the sample.

This receptor chain uses TRBV28 and TRBJ2-7; the D gene is possibly TRBD1, with 6 bases matching. The clonotype comes from an adult in good health. This material consisted of peripheral blood, taken on day 0 of AZD1222 vaccination. CDR3 protein: CASTRPQGEGAYEQYF. The DNA sequence is given as TGTGCCAGCACCCGACCCCAGGGAGAGGGGGCCTACGAGCAGTACTTC.